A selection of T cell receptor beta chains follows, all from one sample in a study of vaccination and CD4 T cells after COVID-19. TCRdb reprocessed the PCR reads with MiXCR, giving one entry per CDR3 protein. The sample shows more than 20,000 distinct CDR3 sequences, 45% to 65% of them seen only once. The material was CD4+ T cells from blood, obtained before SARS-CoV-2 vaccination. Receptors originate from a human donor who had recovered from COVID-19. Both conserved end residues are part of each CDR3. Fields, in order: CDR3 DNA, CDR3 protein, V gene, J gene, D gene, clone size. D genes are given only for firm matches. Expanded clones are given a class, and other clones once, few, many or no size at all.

TGTGCCGGATCGACAGGTTACAATGAGCAGTTCTTC,CAGSTGYNEQFF,TRBV15,TRBJ2-1,NA,NA
TGCAGTGCTAGAGATCACAGGAATAGCAATCAGCCCCAGCATTTT,CSARDHRNSNQPQHF,TRBV20-1,TRBJ1-5,NA,NA
TGCAGTGCTACCCGGGACAGCCTCTACTATGGCTACACCTTC,CSATRDSLYYGYTF,TRBV20-1,TRBJ1-2,TRBD1,NA
TGTGCCACCAGTAACCCGACAGTTAGCACAGATACGCAGTATTTT,CATSNPTVSTDTQYF,TRBV24-1,TRBJ2-3,NA,NA
TGTGCCAGCAGTGAAGTCGGGACAGGGGCGGGCAATCAGCCCCAGCATTTT,CASSEVGTGAGNQPQHF,TRBV2,TRBJ1-5,TRBD1,NA
TGTGCCAGCACCCGAGGGGGGTTCGGGTACGAGCAGTACTTC,CASTRGGFGYEQYF,TRBV28,TRBJ2-7,NA,NA
TGTGCCACTAGTCGGGGGGGGAGCTCTGGGGCCAACGTCCTGACTTTC,CATSRGGSSGANVLTF,TRBV24-1,TRBJ2-6,TRBD2,NA
TGCAGCTCCGGGACTAGCGGGTGGGCGAGCTCCTACAATGAGCAGTTCTTC,CSSGTSGWASSYNEQFF,TRBV20-1,TRBJ2-1,TRBD2,NA
TGCAGTGCTCAACAGGGGCTGCCCATCTATGGCTACACCTTC,CSAQQGLPIYGYTF,TRBV20-1,TRBJ1-2,TRBD1,few
TGCAGTGCTAGGGTGAACTCTGGAAACACCATATATTTT,CSARVNSGNTIYF,TRBV20-1,TRBJ1-3,NA,NA
TGTGCCAGCAAGGGCGGGAGCGGCACAGATACGCAGTATTTT,CASKGGSGTDTQYF,TRBV6-1,TRBJ2-3,TRBD2,NA
TGTGCCAGCAGTTACATAGCGGGGGTTATAGCCAAAAACATTCAGTACTTC,CASSYIAGVIAKNIQYF,TRBV6-5,TRBJ2-4,TRBD2,NA
TGCAGTGCTAATCTCATGTCGGATTCACCCCTCCACTTT,CSANLMSDSPLHF,TRBV20-1,TRBJ1-6,NA,NA
TGTGCCAGCAGTAGGACTACTATAGCCAAAAACATTCAGTACTTC,CASSRTTIAKNIQYF,TRBV2,TRBJ2-4,NA,NA
TGCAGTGCGAACGTCCCCCCCAGTGAGCAGTTCTTC,CSANVPPSEQFF,TRBV20-1,TRBJ2-1,NA,NA
TGTGCCAGCAGCAAACAACGGACTAGCGGCGACAATGAGCAGTTCTTC,CASSKQRTSGDNEQFF,TRBV11-1,TRBJ2-1,TRBD2,NA
TGCAGTGCTAGACCGGATTCTGGAAACACCATATATTTT,CSARPDSGNTIYF,TRBV20-1,TRBJ1-3,NA,few
TGTGCCATCAGTGACCCTAGCGCGAGCACAGATACGCAGTATTTT,CAISDPSASTDTQYF,TRBV10-3,TRBJ2-3,NA,NA
TGTGCCAGCAGTTCTGAGACTAGCGGCAATGAGCAGTTCTTC,CASSSETSGNEQFF,TRBV2,TRBJ2-1,TRBD2,NA
TGTGCCAGCAGGAAAGACAGGGAAGCTTTCTTT,CASRKDREAFF,TRBV6-1,TRBJ1-1,NA,NA
TGTGCCAGCAGACGCGCGGCTAGCAGTAGCACAGATACGCAGTATTTT,CASRRAASSSTDTQYF,TRBV5-4,TRBJ2-3,NA,NA
TGTGCCAGCAGCTTAGTAGCGGGAGGCAATGAGCAGTTCTTC,CASSLVAGGNEQFF,TRBV7-7,TRBJ2-1,TRBD2,NA
TGTGCCAGCAGCTTAGTTCGGCCTTCCATCAACAATGAGCAGTTCTTC,CASSLVRPSINNEQFF,TRBV7-2,TRBJ2-1,NA,NA
TGCAGTGCTAGAGGCCCTTTCGGGAGACGGGCAGATACGCAGTATTTT,CSARGPFGRRADTQYF,TRBV20-1,TRBJ2-3,NA,NA
TGTGCCAGCAGGAAGGGACAGGGAGGCTACGAGCAGTACTTC,CASRKGQGGYEQYF,TRBV6-1,TRBJ2-7,TRBD1,NA
TGTGCCAGTAGTAACAGGGGGTCGATAAGCACTGAAGCTTTCTTT,CASSNRGSISTEAFF,TRBV19,TRBJ1-1,TRBD1,NA
TGCAGTGCTAGTCAGGGGACCGATGGCTACACCTTC,CSASQGTDGYTF,TRBV20-1,TRBJ1-2,NA,NA
TGTGCCAGCAGCGTGGGGGAGGGACGCGAGCAGTACTTC,CASSVGEGREQYF,TRBV7-9,TRBJ2-7,TRBD2,NA
TGTGCCAGCAGCCAATCTGCCGGGGAGCTGTTTTTT,CASSQSAGELFF,TRBV7-8,TRBJ2-2,NA,NA
TGTGCCAGCAGTTACTCCCCTAGCGGGAGGGTTACAGATACGCAGTATTTT,CASSYSPSGRVTDTQYF,TRBV6-2/TRBV6-3,TRBJ2-3,TRBD2,NA
TGTGCCAGCAGCTCTAGGACACCGAGCTCCTACAATGAGCAGTTCTTC,CASSSRTPSSYNEQFF,TRBV7-8,TRBJ2-1,NA,NA
TGTGCCAGCTCACCACGGGACAGGGGAAACACCGGGGAGCTGTTTTTT,CASSPRDRGNTGELFF,TRBV18,TRBJ2-2,TRBD1,NA
TGTGCCAGCAGGGTCCAGGGGGTCACAGATACGCAGTATTTT,CASRVQGVTDTQYF,TRBV28,TRBJ2-3,TRBD1,NA
TGCGCCAGCAGCTTGGGGACAGGGACTGATACGCAGTATTTT,CASSLGTGTDTQYF,TRBV5-1,TRBJ2-3,TRBD1,NA
TGCAGTGCTCCCGTCCCGCGAACGGCAGATACGCAGTATTTT,CSAPVPRTADTQYF,TRBV20-1,TRBJ2-3,NA,NA
TGCAGTGCGAGCGTAGCGGCGGCCCTCATTAGCACAGATACGCAGTATTTT,CSASVAAALISTDTQYF,TRBV20-1,TRBJ2-3,NA,few
TGTGCCAGTAGTACCCAGGCTGGCACTGAAGCTTTCTTT,CASSTQAGTEAFF,TRBV19,TRBJ1-1,NA,NA
TGTGCCAGTCGGGACAGGGTTGGGGATGGCTACACCTTC,CASRDRVGDGYTF,TRBV19,TRBJ1-2,TRBD1,NA
TGTGCCAGCAGTTTAGGTATAACGAGCAATCAGCCCCAGCATTTT,CASSLGITSNQPQHF,TRBV12-3/TRBV12-4,TRBJ1-5,NA,once
TGTGCCAGCAGTCAATACGAAACAGGAAACTATGGCTACACCTTC,CASSQYETGNYGYTF,TRBV6-1,TRBJ1-2,NA,NA
TGTGCCACCAGCAGGAGACCAGGGGACAGGGCTAACTATGGCTACACCTTC,CATSRRPGDRANYGYTF,TRBV15,TRBJ1-2,TRBD1,few
TGTGCCAGCAGTTACTCGCCGTGGAATGAGCAGTTCTTC,CASSYSPWNEQFF,TRBV6-5,TRBJ2-1,NA,NA
TGTGCCAGCACTTCACACGGAGGAGGTAATCAGCCCCAGCATTTT,CASTSHGGGNQPQHF,TRBV6-1,TRBJ1-5,NA,NA
TGTGCCAGCAGCCAACAGGGAGCCTATGGCTACACCTTC,CASSQQGAYGYTF,TRBV12-3/TRBV12-4,TRBJ1-2,NA,NA
TGTGCCAGCAGCTTTATAGCGGGAGTGGTCACCGGGGAGCTGTTTTTT,CASSFIAGVVTGELFF,TRBV7-2,TRBJ2-2,TRBD2,NA
TGTGCCAGCAACTCGGAGACTAGGTCCCAATCTGAGCAGTTCTTC,CASNSETRSQSEQFF,TRBV11-2,TRBJ2-1,NA,NA
TGTGCCAGCATCTCAGTGCGCAATTCACCCCTCCACTTT,CASISVRNSPLHF,TRBV28,TRBJ1-6,NA,NA
TGCAGTGCTAGTCCAGCGGGAGCCCCCTACGAGCAGTACTTC,CSASPAGAPYEQYF,TRBV20-1,TRBJ2-7,TRBD2,NA
TGTGCCACAGGTGAGGGAGACACCGGGGAGCTGTTTTTT,CATGEGDTGELFF,TRBV28,TRBJ2-2,NA,NA
TGTGCCAGCAGCGCCCGGGACTATAATTCACCCCTCCACTTT,CASSARDYNSPLHF,TRBV5-4,TRBJ1-6,NA,NA
TGTGCCAGCAGGTCGAACAATCAGCCCCAGCATTTT,CASRSNNQPQHF,TRBV28,TRBJ1-5,NA,NA
TGTGCCAGCAGTTTCCCCCCCGGGAGGGGGCGAAGCACAGATACGCAGTATTTT,CASSFPPGRGRSTDTQYF,TRBV27,TRBJ2-3,NA,NA
TGTGCCAGCAGTTTAGAACTAATCTATGGCTACACCTTC,CASSLELIYGYTF,TRBV12-3/TRBV12-4,TRBJ1-2,NA,NA
TGCAGTGCTACTAGCACAAGCACAGATACGCAGTATTTT,CSATSTSTDTQYF,TRBV20-1,TRBJ2-3,NA,few
TGTGCCAGCACAATATGGACAGTTAGCAATCAGCCCCAGCATTTT,CASTIWTVSNQPQHF,TRBV6-1,TRBJ1-5,NA,NA
TGCGCCAGCAGCGCCGACGGTTTTGGGGAGACCCAGTACTTC,CASSADGFGETQYF,TRBV5-1,TRBJ2-5,NA,NA
TGTGCCACCAGCTCTCGGACGGCCTCCACCGAAAAACTGTTTTTT,CATSSRTASTEKLFF,TRBV15,TRBJ1-4,NA,few
TGTGCCCTCCAGAGGAGTCTCAATCAGCCCCAGCATTTT,CALQRSLNQPQHF,TRBV28,TRBJ1-5,NA,NA
TGTGCCAGCAGTGACCAAGGGACTAAAACAGATACGCAGTATTTT,CASSDQGTKTDTQYF,TRBV2,TRBJ2-3,TRBD2,NA
TGCAGTGCCCTAAGTGGGGGGGCGGACACTGAAGCTTTCTTT,CSALSGGADTEAFF,TRBV20-1,TRBJ1-1,NA,NA